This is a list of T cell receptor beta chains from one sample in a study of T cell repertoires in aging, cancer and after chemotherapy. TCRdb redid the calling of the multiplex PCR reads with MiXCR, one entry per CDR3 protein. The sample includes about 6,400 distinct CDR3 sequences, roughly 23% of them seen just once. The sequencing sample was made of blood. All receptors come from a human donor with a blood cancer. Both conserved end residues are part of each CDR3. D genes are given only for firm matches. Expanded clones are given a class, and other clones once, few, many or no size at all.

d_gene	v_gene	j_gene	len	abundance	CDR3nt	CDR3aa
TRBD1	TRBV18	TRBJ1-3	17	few	TGTGCCAGCTCACCTGGACAGGGGGCTTCCCCTGGAAACACCATATATTTT	CASSPGQGASPGNTIYF
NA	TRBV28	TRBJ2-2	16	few	TGTGCCAGCAGACGGGAACAGGGAGATTTGCCCGGGGAGCTGTTTTTT	CASRREQGDLPGELFF
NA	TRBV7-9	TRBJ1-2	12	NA	TGTGCCAGCAGCTTACAAAACTATGGCTACACCTTC	CASSLQNYGYTF
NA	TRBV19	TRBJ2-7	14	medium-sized	TGTGCCAGTAGTATAGACGCAGGATTCTACGAGCAGTACTTC	CASSIDAGFYEQYF
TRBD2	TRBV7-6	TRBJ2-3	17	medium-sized	TGTGCCAGCAGTCTTCTAGCGGGAGGAGTCTCCACAGATACGCAGTATTTT	CASSLLAGGVSTDTQYF
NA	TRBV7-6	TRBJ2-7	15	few	TGTGCCAGCAGCTTAGCTACAGGAGGACTCTACGAGCAGTACTTC	CASSLATGGLYEQYF
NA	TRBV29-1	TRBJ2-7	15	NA	TGCAGCGTTGAGAGGGCAAACACCGGGGTTGACGAGCAGTACTTC	CSVERANTGVDEQYF
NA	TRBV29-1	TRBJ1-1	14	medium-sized	TGCAGCGTTGTGGGAGGGAAAGGGTACACTGAAGCTTTCTTT	CSVVGGKGYTEAFF
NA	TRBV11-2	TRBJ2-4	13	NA	TGTGCCAGCACCCCCCCGGGACGAAACATTCAGTACTTC	CASTPPGRNIQYF
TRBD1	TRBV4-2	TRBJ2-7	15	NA	TGTGCCAGCAGCCAAGATGATAGGGGGCCTAACGAGCAGTACTTC	CASSQDDRGPNEQYF
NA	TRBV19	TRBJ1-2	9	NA	TGTGCCAGTAGTATTGGCTACACCTTC	CASSIGYTF
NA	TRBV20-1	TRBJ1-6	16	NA	TGCAGAGCTAGACCCGGGGGGGCGAGCTTTACTTCACCCCTCCACTTT	CRARPGGASFTSPLHF
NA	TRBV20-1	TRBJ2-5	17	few	TGCAGTGCTAGAGATCAGACCCCCCAGGGGAGGGGAGAGACCCAGTACTTC	CSARDQTPQGRGETQYF
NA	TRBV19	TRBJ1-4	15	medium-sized	TGTGCCAGTAGTGTGTCTCCTGCAACTAATGAAAAACTGTTTTTT	CASSVSPATNEKLFF
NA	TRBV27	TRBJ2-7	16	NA	TGTGCCAGCAGTTCGGTCCAGGGGGGAAGCCCCGACGAGCAGTACTTC	CASSSVQGGSPDEQYF
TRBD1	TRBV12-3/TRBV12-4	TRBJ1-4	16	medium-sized	TGTGCCAGCAGTGGGGGGGACAGGGTTGGGAAGGAAAAACTGTTTTTT	CASSGGDRVGKEKLFF
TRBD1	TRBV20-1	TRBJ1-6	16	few	TGCAGTACCACATCTCTTAGGACAGGTCATAATTCACCCCTCCACTTT	CSTTSLRTGHNSPLHF